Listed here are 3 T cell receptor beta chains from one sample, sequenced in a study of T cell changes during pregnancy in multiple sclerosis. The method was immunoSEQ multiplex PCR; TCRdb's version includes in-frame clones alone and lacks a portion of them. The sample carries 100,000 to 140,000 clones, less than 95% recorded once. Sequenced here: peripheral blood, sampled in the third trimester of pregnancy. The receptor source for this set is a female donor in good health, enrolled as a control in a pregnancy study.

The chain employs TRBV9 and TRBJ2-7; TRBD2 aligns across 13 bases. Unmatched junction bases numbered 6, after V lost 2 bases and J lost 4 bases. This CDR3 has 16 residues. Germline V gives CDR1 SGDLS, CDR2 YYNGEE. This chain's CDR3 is CASSVTGLAGEYEQYF. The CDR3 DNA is TGTGCCAGCAGCGTTACCGGACTAGCGGGGGAGTACGAGCAGTACTTC. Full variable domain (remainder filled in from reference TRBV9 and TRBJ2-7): DSGVTQTPKHLITATGQRVTLRCSPRSGDLSVYWYQQSLDQGLQFLIQYYNGEERAKGNILERFSAQQFPDLHSELNLSSLELGDSALYFCASSVTGLAGEYEQYFGPGTRLTVT.

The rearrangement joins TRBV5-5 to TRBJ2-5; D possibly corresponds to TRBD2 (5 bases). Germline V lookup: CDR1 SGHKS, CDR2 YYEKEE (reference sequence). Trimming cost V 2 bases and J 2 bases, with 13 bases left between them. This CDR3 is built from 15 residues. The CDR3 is CASSLAPRGQETQYF. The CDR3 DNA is TGTGCCAGCAGCTTAGCGCCACGGGGACAAGAGACCCAGTACTTC.

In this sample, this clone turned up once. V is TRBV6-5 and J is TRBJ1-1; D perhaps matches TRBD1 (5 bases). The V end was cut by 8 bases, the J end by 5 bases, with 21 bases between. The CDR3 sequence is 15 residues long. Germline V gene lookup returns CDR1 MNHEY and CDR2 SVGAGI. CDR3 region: CASERRTPVFTEAFF. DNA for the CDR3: TGTGCCAGCGAAAGAAGGACACCGGTTTTTACTGAAGCTTTCTTT.